The TCR beta chain under discussion was sequenced for a study of OX40 agonist ivuxolimab in advanced cancers. Broader study findings: Partial responders dosed at 0.1-3.0 mg/kg displayed clonal expansion ranking among the lowest.

Germline values: CDR1 ENHRY, CDR2 SYGVKD. The CDR3 runs 15 residues. V gave up 3 bases and J gave up 1 base, with 12 bases separating them. Sequenced by immunoSEQ multiplex PCR; TCRdb stores in-frame clones only, minus some. The data hold 70,000 to 80,000 clones, with 80% to 85% observed a single time. The sample holds one count of this clone. Antigen specificity is unknown. The receptor's source is an adult with an advanced solid tumor such as melanoma, head and neck, liver or kidney cancer. This rearrangement joins TRBV10-3 to TRBJ1-1; no clear D. The starting material was CD4+ or CD8+ T cells sorted from blood, obtained in a trial of the OX40 agonist ivuxolimab. The CDR3 DNA reads as TGTGCCATCAGTGATGAGGTCCGGGCGAACACTGAAGCTTTCTTT. Translating it yields CAISDEVRANTEAFF.